Listed below are T cell receptor beta chains from one sample, sequenced in a study of shared clonotypes between healthy human individuals. Sequencing was performed with immunoSEQ multiplex PCR; in TCRdb, only in-frame clones are kept and a portion is missing. The sample records approximately 1.9 million clones, roughly 93% being singletons. The sample comprised naive CD8+ T cells from PBMCs. The receptors derive from a man younger than 35 in good health. Some clones in this sample may be carry-over from other donors' samples. CDR3s include the opening cysteine and the closing phenylalanine or tryptophan. A D gene is named only where the DNA matches it firmly. Size is stated for part of the rows, as once, few or many counts, or as a class when the clone is expanded.

D gene	V gene	J gene	clone size	CDR3 DNA	CDR3 protein
-	TRBV5-1	TRBJ2-1	-	TGCGCCAGCAGCTTGGAAGGCGGGGCCTCTTACAATGAGCAGTTCTTC	CASSLEGGASYNEQFF
-	TRBV7-3	TRBJ2-2	-	TGTGCCAGCAGCTCAAGGGACTCCACCGGGGAGCTGTTTTTT	CASSSRDSTGELFF
-	TRBV10-2	TRBJ2-4	-	TGCGCCAGCAGTGAAGGCAGGGTGCAGTACTTC	CASSEGRVQYF
-	TRBV14	TRBJ1-4	-	TGTGCCAGCAGCCAGAAGGGGGTTAATGAAAAACTGTTTTTT	CASSQKGVNEKLFF
-	TRBV27	TRBJ2-1	once	TGTGCCAGCAGTTTACTTGGCGGAAACAATGAGCAGTTCTTC	CASSLLGGNNEQFF
TRBD2	TRBV9	TRBJ2-1	-	TGTGCCAGCAGCGTGGCCGGGACTAGCGGGAATGAGCAGTTCTTC	CASSVAGTSGNEQFF
-	TRBV4-1	TRBJ2-3	-	TGCGCCAGCAGCCAAGGGCGGACTGGTAGGGATACGCAGTATTTT	CASSQGRTGRDTQYF
TRBD2	TRBV27	TRBJ2-1	-	TGTGCCAGCAGTTTAGCGGGAGGGGGCTACAATGAGCAGTTCTTC	CASSLAGGGYNEQFF
-	TRBV27	TRBJ2-3	-	TGTGCCAGCAGTTTCGGTCTTAGGGGCACAGATACGCAGTATTTT	CASSFGLRGTDTQYF
-	TRBV9	TRBJ2-3	once	TGTGCCAGCAGCGTGGCAGGGTCGTATGTGGATACGCAGTATTTT	CASSVAGSYVDTQYF
-	TRBV27	TRBJ2-4	-	TGTGCCAGCAGTCCGACAGGACTAGCCAAAAACATTCAGTACTTC	CASSPTGLAKNIQYF
TRBD1	TRBV10-3	TRBJ1-2	-	TGTGCCATCAGTGAACCCGGGACAGGGTGGTATGGCTACACCTTC	CAISEPGTGWYGYTF
-	TRBV11-2	TRBJ1-1	-	TGTGCCAGCAGCCTACAACAGGGATGGGCTGAAGCTTTCTTT	CASSLQQGWAEAFF
-	TRBV6-1	TRBJ1-5	-	TGTGCCAGCAGTGAATCTAGAGCATATAGCAATCAGCCCCAGCATTTT	CASSESRAYSNQPQHF
TRBD1	TRBV7-9	TRBJ2-3	-	TGTGCCAGCAGCGCCAGGGGGCTGGGGGATACGCAGTATTTT	CASSARGLGDTQYF
TRBD2	TRBV4-2	TRBJ2-1	-	TGTGCCAGCACCCCGGGGGGTATGGGGGTCCCCCATTTCTTC	CASTPGGMGVPHFF
TRBD2	TRBV7-6	TRBJ2-7	-	TGTGCCAGCAGCATTGGGACTAGCGGGAGGGTCTACGAGCAGTACTTC	CASSIGTSGRVYEQYF
-	TRBV15	TRBJ2-7	-	TGTGCCACCAGTCCTCGGGGGAGCACCTACGAGCAGTACTTC	CATSPRGSTYEQYF
-	TRBV18	TRBJ2-5	-	TGTGCCAGCTCGGCGGCAGGGCAAGAGACCCAGTACTTC	CASSAAGQETQYF
-	TRBV6-6	TRBJ1-1	-	TGTGCCAGCAGTTACTCGGGACCAGGGGCGGGTACTGAAGCTTTCTTT	CASSYSGPGAGTEAFF
-	TRBV7-9	TRBJ2-3	-	TGTGCCAGCAGCAAAGGGGGTCATGGGGGCACAGATACGCAGTATTTT	CASSKGGHGGTDTQYF
-	TRBV5-1	TRBJ1-1	few	TGCGCCAGCAGCTTGTCTGGGAGGGGAACTGAAGCTTTCTTT	CASSLSGRGTEAFF
TRBD1	TRBV19	TRBJ2-7	-	TGTGCCAGTAGCGACAGGGGGGCCTACGAGCAGTACTTC	CASSDRGAYEQYF
TRBD2	TRBV9	TRBJ2-1	-	TGTGCCAGCAGCCCTTCACTAGCGGGAGGGGAGCAGTTCTTC	CASSPSLAGGEQFF
-	TRBV11-2	TRBJ2-1	-	TGTGCCAGCAGCTTAGGCCTAACTGAGCAGTTCTTC	CASSLGLTEQFF
-	TRBV11-2	TRBJ2-3	-	TGTGCCAGCAGATATGGACAAGGCACCCCAGGGGATACGCAGTATTTT	CASRYGQGTPGDTQYF
-	TRBV15	TRBJ2-5	-	TGTGCCACCAGCAGAGGATCCGACCCGGGGACCCAGTACTTC	CATSRGSDPGTQYF
-	TRBV7-9	TRBJ1-5	few	TGTGCCAGCAGCCGCGTTGTGGGCAGGGTCAATCAGCCCCAGCATTTT	CASSRVVGRVNQPQHF
-	TRBV4-3	TRBJ2-1	-	TGCGCCAGCAGCCAAGATCCCGGACGGAGGGGCTGGGATGAGCAGTTCTTC	CASSQDPGRRGWDEQFF
-	TRBV28	TRBJ2-2	-	TGTGCCAGCAGCCCCGAATATCGGGACACCGGGGAGCTGTTTTTT	CASSPEYRDTGELFF
-	TRBV2	TRBJ2-7	-	TGTGCCAGCAGAGGCCGGGATCCCTCCTACGAGCAGTACTTC	CASRGRDPSYEQYF
-	TRBV4-1	TRBJ2-5	-	TGCGCCAGCAGCCGAGGGACCCCGGAGATGAGTTGGGAGACCCAGTACTTC	CASSRGTPEMSWETQYF
TRBD2	TRBV28	TRBJ2-3	once	TGTGCCAGCAGTCCCTTAAGGACTAGTAGCACAGATACGCAGTATTTT	CASSPLRTSSTDTQYF
TRBD1	TRBV27	TRBJ1-4	-	TGTGCCAGCAGCCCGCACAGGGGGGCTAATGAAAAACTGTTTTTT	CASSPHRGANEKLFF
TRBD1	TRBV13	TRBJ1-2	once	TGTGCCACCATCCTAAGACAGGGGATGGGCTATGGCTACACCTTC	CATILRQGMGYGYTF
TRBD2	TRBV28	TRBJ2-1	-	TGTGCCAGCAGTTCGGGACTAGCGGGAGGGAATGAGCAGTTCTTC	CASSSGLAGGNEQFF
TRBD1	TRBV28	TRBJ1-5	-	TGTGCCAGCAGCTCCCCTCGACAGGGACATAGCAATCAGCCCCAGCATTTT	CASSSPRQGHSNQPQHF
-	TRBV28	TRBJ1-5	-	TGTGCCAGCAGTCCCTTTAGGGACCCAGGAGAGGCCCAGCATTTT	CASSPFRDPGEAQHF
-	TRBV30	TRBJ2-4	-	TGTGCCTGGAGTGTGGCCGGGCGGGACATTCAGTACTTC	CAWSVAGRDIQYF
-	TRBV28	TRBJ2-3	-	TGTGCCAGCACTATAGACAGCCACACAGATACGCAGTATTTT	CASTIDSHTDTQYF
-	TRBV29-1	TRBJ2-7	once	TGCAGCGTCGAATCCCAGCCCTACGAGCAGTACTTC	CSVESQPYEQYF
TRBD2	TRBV5-6	TRBJ2-5	-	TGTGCCAGCAGCTTGATGAGGCCCCCTAGGCGGGAGGGCCGAGAGACCCAGTACTTC	CASSLMRPPRREGRETQYF
-	TRBV6-5	TRBJ2-3	-	TGTGCGACAGCAGGGGGACTAAACACAGATACGCAGTATTTT	CATAGGLNTDTQYF
-	TRBV9	TRBJ2-3	-	TGTGCCAGCAGCGAGGAGACTAGCACAGATACGCAGTATTTT	CASSEETSTDTQYF
-	TRBV23-1	TRBJ2-7	-	TGCGCCAGCAGTCAAGAGGGACACAGCTACGAGCAGTACTTC	CASSQEGHSYEQYF
TRBD2	TRBV7-3	TRBJ2-7	-	TGTGCCAGCAATGTTGGGGGAGGGCCCCTCTACGAGCAGTACTTC	CASNVGGGPLYEQYF
-	TRBV27	TRBJ1-2	-	TGTGCCAGCAGTCCGGAGACAGGAATTAACTATGGCTACACCTTC	CASSPETGINYGYTF
TRBD1	TRBV28	TRBJ1-5	-	TGTGCCAGCAGTTTCCCCGGACAGGGGCCTTATAGCAATCAGCCCCAGCATTTT	CASSFPGQGPYSNQPQHF
-	TRBV7-9	TRBJ2-7	once	TGTGCCAGCAGCTTATCCCCGCAAAACGAGCAGTACTTC	CASSLSPQNEQYF